The clone carrying this T cell receptor (beta chain) was detected many times. Its antigen remains unidentified. TCRdb analysed the 5' RACE reads with MiXCR anew, one entry per CDR3 protein. The sample lists roughly 42,000 distinct CDR3 sequences, about 13% occurring once. Time point denoted: longitudinal time-point 3. 2 million unsorted PBMCs were stored in RNAlater at -80 °C before RNA extraction. The entry originates in a study of neurological immune-mediated disorders. Regarding the study as a whole: Because no CDR3 amino acid sequences were shared across subjects by expanded clones, private repertoires were suggested in all groups.

CDR3 size: 11 residues. Germline assignment: CDR1 GTSNPN and CDR2 SVGIG (reference sequence). Trimming pared 2 bases from V and 12 bases from J, leaving 14 bases between. The clonotype originates from a man aged 25 to 40 in good health. The chain links TRBV30 to TRBJ2-7; D is possibly TRBD1 (6 bases). Sequencing was performed on PBMCs. The chain's CDR3 is CAWSTHRDVYF. In nucleotides, the CDR3 is TGTGCCTGGAGTACACACAGGGATGTGTACTTC.